This T cell receptor (beta chain) was identified during a study of CD8+ T cells in alopecia areata. Study details: C3H/HeJ graft donors with spontaneous alopecia, aged 6-12 months, supplied skin that was transplanted onto female C3H/HeJ mice aged about 6-10 weeks. Broader study findings: Alphabeta T cells residing in normal skin are also sequenced in scalp samples.

Comment on this clone: Antigen specificity is unknown. The germline and genes are mouse ones. The read falls 4 residues short of the CDR3 end, and the missing part is taken from the germline J gene.

Germline V gene sequence: CDR1 NNHDY, CDR2 SYVADS. CDR3 size: 16 residues. J gave up 2 bases and V 3 bases, and 7 bases lay outside the gene matches. Following extraction, RNA underwent reverse transcription to cDNA, which served as the sequencing template. Some clones are missing from TCRdb's copy, which holds only in-frame ones; the method was immunoSEQ multiplex PCR. This sample has about 120,000 clones, each found more than once. The chain combines TRBV13-3 with TRBJ2-3, with 9 bases lining up with TRBD1. The origin of this receptor is a C3H/HeJ mouse with alopecia areata. Strain haplotype (MHC): H2-k. Sequences were obtained from lesional skin. CDR3 amino acids: CASSAGTGSLAETLYF. The covered CDR3 bases are TGTGCCAGCAGTGCCGGGACAGGGTCTCTTGCAGAA.